This T cell receptor beta chain was documented in a study of cytomegalovirus exposure and HLA in healthy donors. Study-wide findings and caveats: TCR sequences were mostly rare, though some public TCRs occurred in many donors. An assumption of roughly uniform sequencing depth across donors underlay the presence/absence analyses. Earlier analysis found most TCR beta V segments productive about 87% or about 30% of the time.

There are 14 residues in the CDR3. From germline, CDR1 is LNHDA and CDR2 SQIVND (reference sequence). PCR employed 60 Vbeta and 13 Jbeta primers. Some clones are missing from TCRdb's copy, which holds only in-frame ones; the method was immunoSEQ multiplex PCR. The sample records more than 90,000 clones, around 76% being singletons. In the case of this clone: Its antigen is unknown. A read error may account for a junction end that differs from germline.

This TCR derives from a man over 45 in good health and CMV-seropositive. The chain employs TRBV19 and TRBJ2-7, with 8 bases matching TRBD1. The sample taken for sequencing was PBMCs. CDR3 sequence reads: CASSIDPRGTGMNF. DNA of the CDR3: TGTGCCAGTAGTATAGATCCTCGAGGGACAGGAATGAACTTC. Based on the CDR3 plus reference TRBV19 and TRBJ2-7, the full variable domain is DGGITQSPKYLFRKEGQNVTLSCEQNLNHDAMYWYRQDPGQGLRLIYYSQIVNDFQKGDIAEGYSVSREKKESFPLTVTSAQKNPTAFYLCASSIDPRGTGMNFGPGTRLTVT.